This T cell receptor beta chain originates from a study of T cell changes during pregnancy in multiple sclerosis. This CDR3 spans 14 amino acids. Losses at the gene ends were 5 bases for V and 4 bases for J; bases not matched to a gene: 5. Germline CDR1 reads MNHEY; CDR2 reads SMNVEV (reference sequence). Using immunoSEQ multiplex PCR, the repertoire was profiled, and TCRdb retains in-frame clones only, with some absent. Here the sample spans tens of thousands of clones, about 92% being singletons. This sequence joins TRBV27 and TRBJ2-7; 10 nucleotides line up with TRBD2. Sequences were derived from peripheral blood, sampled after pregnancy. The source of this sequence is a female donor with multiple sclerosis, enrolled in a pregnancy study. The CDR3: CASSTRTSGYEQYF. For the CDR3, the DNA is TGTGCCAGCAGTACCAGGACTAGCGGTTACGAGCAGTACTTC.